Given below is one T cell receptor beta chain in context. Its antigen is still unknown. The input lacks base qualities; no much larger clone sits a single base away. This record belongs to a study of graft-versus-host responses after intestinal transplantation (dated by TCRdb to the early 2020s). Concerning the study at large: The transplants that recipients got were multivisceral, liver-intestinal, or isolated intestinal. Samples from a few later patients were sequenced in-house on an Illumina MiSeq with MiXCR processing rather than by the commercial service. Alloreactive clones were identified by sequencing pre-transplant mixed lymphocyte reaction products and comparing them with unstimulated pre-transplant donor and recipient T cells. The cohort enrolled 20 to 30 intestinal transplant recipients including one retransplant, and 3 patients lacking pretransplant specimens were excluded. A peak of at least 4% donor T cells among recipient peripheral blood mononuclear cells was the definition used for donor T cell macrochimerism. Anti-thymocyte globulin induction was given to all recipients, followed by maintenance tacrolimus and steroids for two to four years. Graft-versus-host and host-versus-graft alloreactive T cell clones were tracked in the graft, circulation and bone marrow after intestinal transplantation using bulk TCR-beta CDR3 sequencing. Here is what the overall study found, with its caveats: In patients with donor T cell macrochimerism, the allografts had high GvH to HvG T cell clonal ratios. Early after transplant, declines in HvG clones were associated with peak levels of circulating GvH clones. The relatively low number and heterogeneity of intestinal transplant patients limited the conclusions. GvH clones were detected in recipient bone marrow, and some appeared earlier in ileal mucosa or blood, consistent with an intestinal mucosal origin.

The library came from the immunoSEQ multiplex PCR assay. For most patients, genomic DNA was isolated with the Qiagen DNeasy Blood and Tissue Kit and shipped frozen to Adaptive Biotechnologies for TCR sequencing. For most patients, genomic DNA was subjected to high-throughput TCR-beta CDR3 sequencing by Adaptive Biotechnologies. On the authors' methods: TCR sequencing data were retrieved from Adaptive's ImmunoSEQ software for around 19 patients, whereas three other patients were processed with MiXCR and VDJtools. CD4 versus CD8 sorting errors were corrected by removing sequences found in both subsets at a frequency ratio below 5:1. Because the origin of CDR3 nucleotide sequences shared between donor and recipient could not be assigned, those sequences were removed. To be classed as alloreactive, a clone needed at least 2-fold expansion over unstimulated cells and a minimum CFSE-low frequency of 0.002% (template counts) or 0.001% (read counts). Clones were considered mappable if detected in sequenced pre-transplant spleen, lymph node, or MLR CFSE-low populations of the donor or recipient. The cumulative frequency of alloreactive clones was calculated as a percentage of all sequences, weighted by copy number. TCRdb provides this immuneACCESS table in a form limited to in-frame rearrangements. Some clones are lacking; in checked studies, under half of them reflect an unresolved V gene, and why the rest are absent is not known. V, J and clone size are taken as reported in that table, and D and trimming were inferred from the DNA itself. This sample holds fewer than 85,000 clones; 89% were observed only once. The top ten clones comprise around 2.6% of the sample.

The meaning of the sample's time point label: cells obtained before transplantation from donor or recipient. CD3+CD4+ and CD3+CD8+ populations were FACS-sorted from unstimulated pre-transplant donor and recipient cells taken from spleen or lymph nodes. Taken from the germline V gene (reference sequence), the CDR1 and CDR2 loops are SEHNR and FQNEAQ. V and J are trimmed by 5 bases and 3 bases, and the gene matches miss 12 bases of the junction. From cysteine to phenylalanine, the CDR3 is 16 amino acids long. Only the CDR3 DNA is retained, 48 bases long and in frame from the first base. The sample in question was unstimulated CD8+ T cells sorted from spleen or lymph node cells, obtained before intestinal transplant. The TCR originated in a human donor who received an intestinal transplant. The chain joins TRBV7-9 to TRBJ1-1, and 7 junction bases match TRBD1. This receptor has the CDR3 CASSEAPTGFDTEAFF. The DNA sequence follows: TGTGCCAGCAGCGAGGCTCCGACAGGGTTTGACACTGAAGCTTTCTTT.